This T cell receptor (beta chain) was profiled in a study of blood T cell repertoires in COVID-19. Per the authors' pipeline: Amplified reference gene primers provided the basis for estimating nucleated cell counts. TCRdb's table, derived via immunoSEQ multiplex PCR, lists solely in-frame clones and lacks some. The V and J calls and clone size are taken from that table; D and trimming were inferred from the DNA. This table holds about 160,000 clones, roughly 85% found once. Germline V CDR1 and CDR2: MNHEY, SVGAGI. The CDR3 loop spans 15 amino acids. Germline trimming cut 6 bases from V and 4 bases from J; bases unmatched to any gene: 11.

Sequencing was performed on peripheral blood. The chain carries TRBV6-5 and TRBJ1-1; 7 bases agree with TRBD1. The TCR originated in a human donor with acute or convalescent COVID-19. The donor label of this sample is uncertain. The CDR3 is CASRVETGRVTEAFF. The CDR3 nucleotides are TGTGCCAGCAGAGTGGAGACAGGGAGAGTCACTGAAGCTTTCTTT.